This T cell receptor beta chain derives from a study of blood T cell repertoires in COVID-19. On the study more broadly: Specimens from acute and convalescent COVID-19 originated in the United States, Italy and Spain. The cDNA or gDNA used as material had been derived from T cells, B-cell-depleted T cells, or PBMCs.

Unmatched junction bases numbered 9, after V lost 5 bases and J lost 4 bases. Germline V gene lookup returns CDR1 MRHNA and CDR2 SNTAGT. The CDR3 runs to 16 residues. Sequencing used immunoSEQ multiplex PCR; TCRdb keeps in-frame clones, though not all of them. Altogether around 140,000 clones are present, roughly 84% being singletons, with the ten largest covering over 1.1%. Sequenced sample: peripheral blood. The chain uses TRBV6-4 and TRBJ1-2, with TRBD1 matching 11 bases. The clonotype was recovered from a man aged 55 to 70 with acute or convalescent COVID-19. The CDR3 here is CASSRGTGGSSYGYTF. Written as DNA, the CDR3 is TGTGCCAGCAGTCGAGGGACAGGGGGGTCTAGCTATGGCTACACCTTC.